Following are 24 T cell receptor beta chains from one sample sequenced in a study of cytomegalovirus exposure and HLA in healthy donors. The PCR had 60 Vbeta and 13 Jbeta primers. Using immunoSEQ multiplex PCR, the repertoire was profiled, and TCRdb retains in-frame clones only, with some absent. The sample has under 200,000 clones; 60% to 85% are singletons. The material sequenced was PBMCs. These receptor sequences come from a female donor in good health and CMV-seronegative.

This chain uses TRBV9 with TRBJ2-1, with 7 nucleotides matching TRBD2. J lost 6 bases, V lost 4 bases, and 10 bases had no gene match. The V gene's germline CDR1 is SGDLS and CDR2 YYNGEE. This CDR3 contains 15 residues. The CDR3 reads CASSTFLAGVNEQFF. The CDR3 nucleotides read TGTGCCAGCAGCACATTTCTTGCGGGAGTCAATGAGCAGTTCTTC.

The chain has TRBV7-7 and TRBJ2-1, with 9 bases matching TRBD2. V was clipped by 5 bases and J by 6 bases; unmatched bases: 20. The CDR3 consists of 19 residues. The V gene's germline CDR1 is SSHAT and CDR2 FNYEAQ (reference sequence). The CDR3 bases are TGTGCCAGCAGCGCCCGGGCTAGCGGGGCCACTTCGGGTAGCAATGAGCAGTTCTTC. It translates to CASSARASGATSGSNEQFF.

For the CDR3, the DNA is TGTGCCAGCTCACCAACTATGTCAGTATTTGAAAAACTGTTTTTT. Amino acids: CASSPTMSVFEKLFF. The chain has TRBV18 and TRBJ1-4; D remains unclear. V lost 2 bases, J lost 7 bases, and 14 bases lay in between. This CDR3 is 15 amino acids long. CDR1 KGHSH and CDR2 LQKENI come from the germline V gene.

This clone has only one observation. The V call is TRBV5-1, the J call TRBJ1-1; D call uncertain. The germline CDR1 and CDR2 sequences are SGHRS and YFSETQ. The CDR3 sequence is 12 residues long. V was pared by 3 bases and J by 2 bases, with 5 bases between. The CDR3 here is CASSSINTEAFF. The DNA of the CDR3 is TGCGCCAGCAGCTCAATCAACACTGAAGCTTTCTTT.

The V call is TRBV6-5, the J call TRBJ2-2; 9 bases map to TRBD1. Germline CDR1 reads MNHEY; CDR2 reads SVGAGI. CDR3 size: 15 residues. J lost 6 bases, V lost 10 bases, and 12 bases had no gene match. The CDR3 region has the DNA TGTGCCACCTTACAGGGGGCGAGGCTTGCCGGGGAGCTGTTTTTT. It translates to CATLQGARLAGELFF.

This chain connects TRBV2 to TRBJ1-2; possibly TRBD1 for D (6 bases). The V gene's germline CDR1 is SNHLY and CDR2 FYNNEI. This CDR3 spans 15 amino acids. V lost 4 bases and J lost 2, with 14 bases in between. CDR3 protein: CASSVGGLPNYGYTF. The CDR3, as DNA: TGTGCCAGCAGTGTGGGGGGGCTACCCAACTATGGCTACACCTTC.

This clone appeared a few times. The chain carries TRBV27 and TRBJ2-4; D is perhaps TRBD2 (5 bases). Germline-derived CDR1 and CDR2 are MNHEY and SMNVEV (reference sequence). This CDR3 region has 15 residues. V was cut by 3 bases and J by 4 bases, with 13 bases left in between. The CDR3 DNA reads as TGTGCCAGCAGTTTCGACTATAAGACAAAAAACATTCAGTACTTC. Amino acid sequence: CASSFDYKTKNIQYF.

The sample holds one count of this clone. CDR3 nucleotides: TGTGCCAGCAGTGAGGACACAGGGTACAATGAGCAGTTCTTC. Amino acid sequence: CASSEDTGYNEQFF. The chain recombines TRBV6-4 with TRBJ2-1, with D tentatively TRBD1 (6 bases). CDR1 MRHNA and CDR2 SNTAGT come from the germline V gene. Trimming cost V 3 bases and J 4 bases, with 10 bases left between them. The CDR3 is made up of 14 amino acids.

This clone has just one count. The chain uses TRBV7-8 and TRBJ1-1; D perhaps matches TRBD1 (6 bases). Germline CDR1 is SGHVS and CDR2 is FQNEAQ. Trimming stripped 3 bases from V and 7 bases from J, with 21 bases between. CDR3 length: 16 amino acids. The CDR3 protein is CASSFPSSNRDGEAFF. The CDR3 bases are TGTGCCAGCAGCTTTCCTTCCTCCAACAGGGACGGTGAAGCTTTCTTT.

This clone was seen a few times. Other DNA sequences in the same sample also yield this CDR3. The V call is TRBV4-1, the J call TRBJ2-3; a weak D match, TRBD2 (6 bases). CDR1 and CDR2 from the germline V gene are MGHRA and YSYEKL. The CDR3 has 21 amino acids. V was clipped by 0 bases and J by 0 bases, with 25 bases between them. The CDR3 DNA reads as TGCGCCAGCAGCCAAGACTCGACTCCGGGACTCACCTTTGCTAGCACAGATACGCAGTATTTT. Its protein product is CASSQDSTPGLTFASTDTQYF.

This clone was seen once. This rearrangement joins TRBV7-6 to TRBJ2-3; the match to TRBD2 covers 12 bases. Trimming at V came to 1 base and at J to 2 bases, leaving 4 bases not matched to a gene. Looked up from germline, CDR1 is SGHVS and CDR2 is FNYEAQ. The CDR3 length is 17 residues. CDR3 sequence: CASSLGASGRATDTQYF. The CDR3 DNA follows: TGTGCCAGCAGCTTAGGTGCTAGCGGGAGGGCCACAGATACGCAGTATTTT.

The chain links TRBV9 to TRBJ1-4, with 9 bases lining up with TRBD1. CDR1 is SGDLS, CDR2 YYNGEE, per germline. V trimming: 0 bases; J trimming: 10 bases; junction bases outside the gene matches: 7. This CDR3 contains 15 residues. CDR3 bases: TGTGCCAGCAGCGTAGCGGCGGAGACAGGGGGAAAACTGTTTTTT. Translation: CASSVAAETGGKLFF.

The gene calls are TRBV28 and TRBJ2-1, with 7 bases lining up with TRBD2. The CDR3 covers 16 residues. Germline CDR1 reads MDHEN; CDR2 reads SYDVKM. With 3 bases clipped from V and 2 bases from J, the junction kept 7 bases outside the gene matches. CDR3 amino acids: CASSLTSPGAYNEQFF. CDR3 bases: TGTGCCAGCAGTTTGACTAGCCCGGGCGCCTACAATGAGCAGTTCTTC.

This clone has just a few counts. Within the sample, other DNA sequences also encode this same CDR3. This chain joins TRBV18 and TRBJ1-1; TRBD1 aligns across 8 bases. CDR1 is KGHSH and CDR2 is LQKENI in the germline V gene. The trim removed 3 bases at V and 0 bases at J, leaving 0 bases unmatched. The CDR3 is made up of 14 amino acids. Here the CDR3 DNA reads TGTGCCAGCTCACCGGACAGGGTGAACACTGAAGCTTTCTTT. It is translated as CASSPDRVNTEAFF. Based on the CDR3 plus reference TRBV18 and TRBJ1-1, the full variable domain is NAGVMQNPRHLVRRRGQEARLRCSPMKGHSHVYWYRQLPEEGLKFMVYLQKENIIDESGMPKERFSAEFPKEGPSILRIQQVVRGDSAAYFCASSPDRVNTEAFFGQGTRLTVV.

The CDR3 DNA sequence: TGTGCCAGCTCCTTAGCGGGGGGGACTCACAATGAGCAGTTCTTC. Protein product: CASSLAGGTHNEQFF. J is TRBJ2-1 and V is TRBV6-4, with TRBD2 identical over 11 bases. The J segment lost 5 bases and the V segment lost 8 bases, leaving 8 bases of the junction unmatched. The CDR3 is 15 amino acids. Germline CDR1 reads MRHNA; CDR2 reads SNTAGT.

CDR3 sequence: CAIRRDSNNEQFF. CDR3 nucleotides: TGTGCCATCAGGAGGGACAGCAACAATGAGCAGTTCTTC. The chain combines TRBV10-3 with TRBJ2-1; 7 bases line up with TRBD1. V trimming: 6 bases; J trimming: 5 bases; junction bases outside the gene matches: 4. CDR1 and CDR2 (germline): ENHRY, SYGVKD. This CDR3 spans 13 amino acids.

CDR3 protein: CASSQAYTEAFF. CDR3 bases: TGTGCCAGTAGCCAAGCTTACACTGAAGCTTTCTTT. The V gene is TRBV19, the J gene TRBJ1-1, with D unresolved. Per germline, CDR1 LNHDA and CDR2 SQIVND (reference sequence). Between the trimmed V and J ends, which lost 6 bases and 3 bases, there was a span of 8 bases. The CDR3 loop spans 12 amino acids.

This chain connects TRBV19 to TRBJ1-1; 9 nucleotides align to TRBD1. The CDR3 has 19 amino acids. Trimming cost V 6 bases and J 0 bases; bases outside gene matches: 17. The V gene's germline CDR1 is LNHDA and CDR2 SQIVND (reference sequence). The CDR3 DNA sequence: TGTGCCAGTAGCAAGAATCCTGGGGGACAGGGTATAGTGAACACTGAAGCTTTCTTT. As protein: CASSKNPGGQGIVNTEAFF.

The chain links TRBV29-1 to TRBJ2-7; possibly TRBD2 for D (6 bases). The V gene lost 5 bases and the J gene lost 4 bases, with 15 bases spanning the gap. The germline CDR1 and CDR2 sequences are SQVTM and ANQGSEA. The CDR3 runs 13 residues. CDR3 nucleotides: TGCAGCGTTACTACAACCGGGAGTTACGAGCAGTACTTC. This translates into CSVTTTGSYEQYF.

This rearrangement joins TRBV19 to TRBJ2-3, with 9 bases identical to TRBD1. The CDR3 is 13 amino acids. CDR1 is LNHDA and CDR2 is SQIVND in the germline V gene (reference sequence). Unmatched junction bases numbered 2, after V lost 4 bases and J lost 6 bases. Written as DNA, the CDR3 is TGTGCCAGTAGTAGGGACAGGGAGGATACGCAGTATTTT. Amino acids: CASSRDREDTQYF.

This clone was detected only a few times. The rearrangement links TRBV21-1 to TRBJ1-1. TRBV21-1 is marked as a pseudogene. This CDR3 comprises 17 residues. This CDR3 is CASSKSQSMGGSTEAFF. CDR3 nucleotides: TGTGCCAGCAGCAAGAGCCAATCAATGGGGGGAAGCACTGAAGCTTTCTTT.

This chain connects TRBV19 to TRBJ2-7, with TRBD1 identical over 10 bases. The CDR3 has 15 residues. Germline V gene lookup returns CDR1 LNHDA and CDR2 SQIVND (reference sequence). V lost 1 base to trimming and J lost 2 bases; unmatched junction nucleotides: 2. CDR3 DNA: TGTGCCAGTAGTATAGCCGGGACAGGGGCCTACGAGCAGTACTTC. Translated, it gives CASSIAGTGAYEQYF.

The CDR3 protein is CAIRDSYEQYF. The CDR3 nucleotides are TGTGCCATCAGAGACAGTTACGAGCAGTACTTC. The gene calls are TRBV10-3 and TRBJ2-7, with D possibly TRBD1 on 5 matching bases. Germline CDR1 ENHRY, CDR2 SYGVKD. CDR3 length equals 11 residues. Trimming removed 6 bases from V and 4 bases from J, with 7 bases in between.

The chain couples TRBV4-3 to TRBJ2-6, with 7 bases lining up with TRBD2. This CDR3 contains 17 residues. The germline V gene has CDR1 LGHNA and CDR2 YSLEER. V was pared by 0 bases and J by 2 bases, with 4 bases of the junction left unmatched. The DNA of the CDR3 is TGCGCCAGCAGCCAAGATTGGGAGGGTGCTGGGGCCAACGTCCTGACTTTC. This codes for CASSQDWEGAGANVLTF.